This is a list of T cell receptor beta chains from one sample in a study of cytomegalovirus exposure and HLA in healthy donors. Only in-frame clones appear in the TCRdb table, and some are missing; sequencing was by immunoSEQ multiplex PCR. The sample records about 140,000 clones, roughly 85% being singletons. The specimen was PBMCs. Receptors were obtained from a male donor in good health and CMV-seronegative. The CDR3 runs from the conserved cysteine through the conserved F or W. Fields, in order: V gene, D gene, J gene, clone size, CDR3 DNA, CDR3 protein. The D gene is left open where the match is weak. A row's size may be missing; if present it is once, few, many or a size class.

TRBV9	TRBD1	TRBJ1-2	NA	TGTGCCAGCAGCGTAGAGAGGACAGGATCCCATGGCTACACCTTC	CASSVERTGSHGYTF
TRBV28	NA	TRBJ1-3	NA	TGTGCCAGCACGGGGGGCGATCTGCTCTCTGGAAACACCATATATTTT	CASTGGDLLSGNTIYF
TRBV7-9	NA	TRBJ1-5	NA	TGTGCCAGCAGCCGGGATGGTCAGCCCCAGCATTTT	CASSRDGQPQHF
TRBV6-1	NA	TRBJ1-4	NA	TGTGCCAGCAGTGTTGAGGGCCGGGAAAAACTGTTTTTT	CASSVEGREKLFF
TRBV15	TRBD1	TRBJ1-2	NA	TGTGCCACCAGCAGAGATGGGTGGGACAGGGGCTCTACTAACTATGGCTACACCTTC	CATSRDGWDRGSTNYGYTF
TRBV2	TRBD1	TRBJ1-5	NA	TGTGCCAGCAGTACCGGGACAGGTAATCAGCCCCAGCATTTT	CASSTGTGNQPQHF
TRBV5-4	TRBD1	TRBJ1-1	NA	TGTGCCAGCAGCTCGACAGGGCTCAGCCTGAACACTGAAGCTTTCTTT	CASSSTGLSLNTEAFF
TRBV5-1	NA	TRBJ2-2	NA	TGCGCCAGCAGCCCTGGCGGCTTCGCGAACACCGGGGAGCTGTTTTTT	CASSPGGFANTGELFF
TRBV28	TRBD2	TRBJ2-1	NA	TGTGCCAGCAGTTCACCCTTAGCGGGGGCTGGCAATGAGCAGTTCTTC	CASSSPLAGAGNEQFF
TRBV30	NA	TRBJ2-7	NA	TGTGCCTGGCAATCCCCGGGGTCCTCCTACGAGCAGTACTTC	CAWQSPGSSYEQYF
TRBV27	NA	TRBJ1-1	NA	TGTGCCAGCAGTCCGATGAGTTGGACTGAAGCTTTCTTT	CASSPMSWTEAFF
TRBV13	TRBD1	TRBJ2-5	NA	TGTGCCAGCAGCTTAGGCGATGATCCGGACAGGGTGTACTTC	CASSLGDDPDRVYF
TRBV2	NA	TRBJ1-5	NA	TGTGCCAGCACCCCGGACAGCCTATTCAATCAGCCCCAGCATTTT	CASTPDSLFNQPQHF
TRBV27	TRBD1	TRBJ1-3	NA	TGTGCCAGCAGTACAACAGGGGGGGACACCATATATTTT	CASSTTGGDTIYF
TRBV6-1	TRBD1	TRBJ2-7	NA	TGTGCCAGCAGTGCCGGGACAGGGGGCTACGAGCAGTACTTC	CASSAGTGGYEQYF
TRBV9	NA	TRBJ2-1	NA	TGTGCCAGCAGCATGGGACTTCGAGGGTCTGAGCAGTTCTTC	CASSMGLRGSEQFF
TRBV29-1	NA	TRBJ2-2	NA	TGCAGCGTTGAAACGACAGGCCGCACCGGGGAGCTGTTTTTT	CSVETTGRTGELFF
TRBV10-3	TRBD2	TRBJ2-1	NA	TGTGCCATCAGTGAGTCGAAGGTTATAGCGGGGGGGAACAATGAGCAGTTCTTC	CAISESKVIAGGNNEQFF
TRBV21-1	NA	TRBJ2-7	once	TGTGCCAGCAGCCCCGCGGGACAGTTCTACGAGCAGTACTTC	CASSPAGQFYEQYF